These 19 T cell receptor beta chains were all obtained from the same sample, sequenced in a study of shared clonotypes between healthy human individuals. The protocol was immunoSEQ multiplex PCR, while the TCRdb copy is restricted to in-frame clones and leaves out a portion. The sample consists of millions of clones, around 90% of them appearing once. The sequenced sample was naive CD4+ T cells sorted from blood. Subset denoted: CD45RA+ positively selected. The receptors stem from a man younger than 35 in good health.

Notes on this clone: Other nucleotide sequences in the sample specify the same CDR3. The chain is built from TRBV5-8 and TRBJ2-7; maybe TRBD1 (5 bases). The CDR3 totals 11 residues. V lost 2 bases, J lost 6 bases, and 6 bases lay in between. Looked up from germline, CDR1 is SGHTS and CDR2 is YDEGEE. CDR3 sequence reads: CASSLRGEQYF. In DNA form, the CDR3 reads TGTGCCAGCAGCTTAAGGGGCGAGCAGTACTTC.

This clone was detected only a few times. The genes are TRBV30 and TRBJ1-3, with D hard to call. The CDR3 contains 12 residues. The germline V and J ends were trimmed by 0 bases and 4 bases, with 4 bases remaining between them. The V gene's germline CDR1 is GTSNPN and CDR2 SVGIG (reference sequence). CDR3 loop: CAWSVAGNTIYF. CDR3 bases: TGTGCCTGGAGTGTAGCGGGAAACACCATATATTTT.

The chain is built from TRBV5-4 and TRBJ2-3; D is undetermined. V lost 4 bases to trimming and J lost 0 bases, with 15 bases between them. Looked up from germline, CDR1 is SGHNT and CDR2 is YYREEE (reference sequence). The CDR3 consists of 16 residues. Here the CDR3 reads CASSTGTVTSTDTQYF. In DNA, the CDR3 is TGTGCCAGCAGCACCGGTACAGTCACTAGCACAGATACGCAGTATTTT. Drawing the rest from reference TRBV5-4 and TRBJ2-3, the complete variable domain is ETGVTQSPTHLIKTRGQQVTLRCSSQSGHNTVSWYQQALGQGPQFIFQYYREEENGRGNFPPRFSGLQFPNYSSELNVNALELDDSALYLCASSTGTVTSTDTQYFGPGTRLTVL.

In DNA, the CDR3 is TGTGCCAGCAGCTTAAGGCGGACCCAAGAGACCCAGTACTTC. Translated, it gives CASSLRRTQETQYF. V is TRBV7-2 and J is TRBJ2-5; D remains unclear. V lost 2 bases and J 1 base, leaving 8 bases between the germline ends. This CDR3 spans 14 amino acids. Germline loops: CDR1 SGHTA, CDR2 FQGNSA.

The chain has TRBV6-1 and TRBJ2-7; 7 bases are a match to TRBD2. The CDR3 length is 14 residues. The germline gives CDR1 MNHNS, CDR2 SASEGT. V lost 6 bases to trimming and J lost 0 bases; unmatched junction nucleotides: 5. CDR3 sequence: CASSISGRSYEQYF. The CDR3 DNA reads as TGTGCCAGCAGCATTAGCGGGCGCTCCTACGAGCAGTACTTC.

The CDR3: CASIVGETYNEQFF. The DNA of the CDR3 is TGTGCCAGCATTGTGGGAGAAACCTACAATGAGCAGTTCTTC. The rearrangement links TRBV6-1 to TRBJ2-1; D perhaps matches TRBD2 (5 bases). This CDR3 contains 14 residues. The V gene's germline CDR1 is MNHNS and CDR2 SASEGT. Trimming pared 7 bases from V and 2 bases from J, leaving 12 bases between.

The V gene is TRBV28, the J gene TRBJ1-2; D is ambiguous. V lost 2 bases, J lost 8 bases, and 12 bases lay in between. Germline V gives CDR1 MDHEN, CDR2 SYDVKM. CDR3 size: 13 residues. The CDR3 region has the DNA TGTGCCAGCAGTTTAGAGACATCGAGGGGCTACACCTTC. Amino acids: CASSLETSRGYTF.

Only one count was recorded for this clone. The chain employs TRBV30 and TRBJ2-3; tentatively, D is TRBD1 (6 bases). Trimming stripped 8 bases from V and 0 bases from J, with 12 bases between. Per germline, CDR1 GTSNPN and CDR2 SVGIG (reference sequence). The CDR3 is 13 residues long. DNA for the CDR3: TGTGCCCTGACAGGATCTAGCACAGATACGCAGTATTTT. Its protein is CALTGSSTDTQYF.

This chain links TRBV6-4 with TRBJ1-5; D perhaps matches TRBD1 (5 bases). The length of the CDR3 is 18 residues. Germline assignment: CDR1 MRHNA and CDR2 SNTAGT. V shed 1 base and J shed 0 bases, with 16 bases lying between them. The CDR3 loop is CASSDFVKGWNSNQPQHF. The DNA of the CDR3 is TGTGCCAGCAGTGACTTCGTCAAGGGGTGGAATAGCAATCAGCCCCAGCATTTT.

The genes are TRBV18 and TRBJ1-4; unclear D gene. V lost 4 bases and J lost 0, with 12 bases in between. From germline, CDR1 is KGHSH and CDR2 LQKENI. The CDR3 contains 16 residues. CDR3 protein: CASSRGKTATNEKLFF. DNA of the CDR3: TGTGCCAGCTCACGGGGAAAAACTGCAACTAATGAAAAACTGTTTTTT.

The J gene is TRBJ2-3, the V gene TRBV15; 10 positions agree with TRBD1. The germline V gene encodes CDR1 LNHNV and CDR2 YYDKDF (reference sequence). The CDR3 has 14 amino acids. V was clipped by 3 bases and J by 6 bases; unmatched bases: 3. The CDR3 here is CATSRGQGYDTQYF. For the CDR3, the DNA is TGTGCCACCAGCAGGGGACAGGGGTACGATACGCAGTATTTT. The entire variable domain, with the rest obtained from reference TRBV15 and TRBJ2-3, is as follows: DAMVIQNPRYQVTQFGKPVTLSCSQTLNHNVMYWYQQKSSQAPKLLFHYYDKDFNNEADTPDNFQSRRPNTSFCFLDIRSPGLGDTAMYLCATSRGQGYDTQYFGPGTRLTVL.

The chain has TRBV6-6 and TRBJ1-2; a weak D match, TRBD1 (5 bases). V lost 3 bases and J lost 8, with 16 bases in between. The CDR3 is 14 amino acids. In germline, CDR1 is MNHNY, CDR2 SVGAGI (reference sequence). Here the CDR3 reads CASSYNKGLSGYTF. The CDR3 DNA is TGTGCCAGCAGTTATAATAAGGGGCTCTCCGGCTACACCTTC.

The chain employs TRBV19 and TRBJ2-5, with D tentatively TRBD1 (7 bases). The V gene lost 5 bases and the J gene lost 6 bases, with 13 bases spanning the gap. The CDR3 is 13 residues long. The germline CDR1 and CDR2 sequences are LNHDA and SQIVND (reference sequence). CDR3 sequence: CASSVQGGKTQYF. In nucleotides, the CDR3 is TGTGCCAGTAGTGTCCAGGGGGGAAAGACCCAGTACTTC.

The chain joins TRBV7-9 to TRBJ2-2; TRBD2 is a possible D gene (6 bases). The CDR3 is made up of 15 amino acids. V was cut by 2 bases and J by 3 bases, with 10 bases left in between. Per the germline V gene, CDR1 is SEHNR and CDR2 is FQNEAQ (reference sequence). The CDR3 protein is CASSLFREDTGELFF. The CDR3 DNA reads TGTGCCAGCAGCTTATTCAGGGAGGACACCGGGGAGCTGTTTTTT.

As DNA, the CDR3 is TGTGCCAGCGGGAGTTGGGATGAGCAGTTCTTC. As protein: CASGSWDEQFF. This chain uses TRBV6-1 with TRBJ2-1; possible D gene TRBD2, 5 bases. The CDR3 is 11 amino acids. Trimming cost V 8 bases and J 8 bases, with 10 bases left between them. Per germline, CDR1 MNHNS and CDR2 SASEGT.

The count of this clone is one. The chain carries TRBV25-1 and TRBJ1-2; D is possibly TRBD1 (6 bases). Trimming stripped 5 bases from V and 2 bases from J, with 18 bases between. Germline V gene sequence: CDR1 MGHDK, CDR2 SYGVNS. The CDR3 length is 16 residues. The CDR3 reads CASSYAGRGGNYGYTF. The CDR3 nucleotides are TGTGCCAGCAGTTATGCAGGACGAGGGGGGAACTATGGCTACACCTTC.

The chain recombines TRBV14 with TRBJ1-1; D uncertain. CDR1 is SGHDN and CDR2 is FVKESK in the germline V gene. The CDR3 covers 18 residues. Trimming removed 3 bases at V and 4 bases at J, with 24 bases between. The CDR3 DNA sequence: TGTGCCAGCAGCCAGGTCTTGAATTGGGGATTTGGTAGCACTGAAGCTTTCTTT. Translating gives CASSQVLNWGFGSTEAFF. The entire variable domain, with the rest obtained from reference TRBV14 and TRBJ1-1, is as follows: EAGVTQFPSHSVIEKGQTVTLRCDPISGHDNLYWYRRVMGKEIKFLLHFVKESKQDESGMPNNRFLAERTGGTYSTLKVQPAELEDSGVYFCASSQVLNWGFGSTEAFFGQGTRLTVV.

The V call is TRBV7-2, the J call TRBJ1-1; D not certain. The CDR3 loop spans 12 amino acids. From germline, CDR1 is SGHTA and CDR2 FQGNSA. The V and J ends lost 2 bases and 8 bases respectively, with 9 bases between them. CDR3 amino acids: CASSLLGSEAFF. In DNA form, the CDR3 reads TGTGCCAGCAGCTTATTAGGGTCCGAAGCTTTCTTT. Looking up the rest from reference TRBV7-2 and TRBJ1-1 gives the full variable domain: GAGVSQSPSNKVTEKGKDVELRCDPISGHTALYWYRQSLGQGLEFLIYFQGNSAPDKSGLPSDRFSAERTGGSVSTLTIQRTQQEDSAVYLCASSLLGSEAFFGQGTRLTVV.

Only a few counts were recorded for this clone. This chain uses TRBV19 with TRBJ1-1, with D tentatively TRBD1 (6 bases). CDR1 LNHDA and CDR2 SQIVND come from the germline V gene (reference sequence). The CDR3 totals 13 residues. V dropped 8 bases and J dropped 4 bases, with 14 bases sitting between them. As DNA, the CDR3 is TGTGCCAGTGGCGAGGAGGGGGGCACTGAAGCTTTCTTT. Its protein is CASGEEGGTEAFF.